The clone carrying this T cell receptor beta chain was counted at least ten times. What it binds is not known. The junction differs from germline at one of its ends, possibly a read error. TCRdb itself ran the 5' RACE reads through MiXCR, one entry per CDR3 protein. The sample yields 350,000 to 450,000 distinct CDR3 sequences, around a sixth seen once. The sample belongs to a study of identical twins. Findings and caveats of the study: Insertions ran lower in abundant cord blood beta clonotypes, though not in memory repertoires.

The CDR3 has 14 residues. The sequence was collected from a man over 45 in good health. Sequenced sample: naive T cells sorted from blood. The chain combines TRBV12-3 or TRBV12-4 with TRBJ1-4; D unresolved. CDR3 sequence: CASSLSATNEKLSF. The DNA for the CDR3 is TGTGCCAGCAGTTTATCCGCAACTAATGAAAAACTGTCTTTT.